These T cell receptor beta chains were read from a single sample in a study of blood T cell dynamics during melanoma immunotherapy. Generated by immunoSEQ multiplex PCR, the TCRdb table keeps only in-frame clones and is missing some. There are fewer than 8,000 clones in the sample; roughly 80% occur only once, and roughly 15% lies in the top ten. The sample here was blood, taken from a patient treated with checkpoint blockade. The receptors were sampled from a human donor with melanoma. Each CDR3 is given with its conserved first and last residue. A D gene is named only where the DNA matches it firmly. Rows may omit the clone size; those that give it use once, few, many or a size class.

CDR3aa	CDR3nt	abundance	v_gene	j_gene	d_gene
CASSLEGNAGNTIYF	TGCGCCAGCAGCTTGGAGGGAAACGCTGGAAACACCATATATTTT	.	TRBV5-1	TRBJ1-3	.
CASSFEGIYNSPLHF	TGCGCCAGCAGCTTTGAGGGGATCTATAATTCACCCCTCCACTTT	.	TRBV5-1	TRBJ1-6	.
CASSTDRAGNTIYF	TGTGCCAGCAGCACTGACAGAGCGGGAAACACCATATATTTT	.	TRBV7-9	TRBJ1-3	.
CASSFSGKNIQYF	TGTGCCAGCAGTTTCAGCGGGAAAAACATTCAGTACTTC	.	TRBV27	TRBJ2-4	.
CASSIGQGLDDEQYF	TGTGCCAGCAGTATTGGACAGGGGTTAGACGACGAGCAGTACTTC	.	TRBV5-4	TRBJ2-7	TRBD1
CASKEDGGPGLVYF	TGTGCCAGCAAAGAGGACGGTGGTCCTGGTCTGGTGTACTTC	.	TRBV27	TRBJ2-7	.
CASSPQGRQAGELFF	TGTGCCAGTAGTCCTCAGGGGAGACAAGCGGGGGAGCTGTTTTTT	.	TRBV19	TRBJ2-2	.
CASSPPGLAGERYEQYF	TGTGCCAGCTCACCACCGGGACTAGCGGGGGAACGCTACGAGCAGTACTTC	.	TRBV18	TRBJ2-7	TRBD2
CSARIPDTQYF	TGCAGTGCACGGATACCAGATACGCAGTATTTT	.	TRBV20-1	TRBJ2-3	.
CASSLKLAGGPRSYNEQFF	TGCGCCAGCAGCTTGAAGTTAGCGGGGGGACCAAGGTCCTACAATGAGCAGTTCTTC	once	TRBV5-1	TRBJ2-1	TRBD2
CASRLGQGVQPQHF	TGTGCCAGCAGGCTGGGACAGGGAGTTCAGCCCCAGCATTTT	.	TRBV6-6	TRBJ1-5	TRBD1
CASSPWTGSGANVLTF	TGTGCCAGCAGCCCCTGGACAGGGTCTGGGGCCAACGTCCTGACTTTC	.	TRBV5-4	TRBJ2-6	TRBD1
CASQEPRGGYTF	TGTGCCAGCCAGGAACCGAGGGGCGGCTACACCTTC	.	TRBV6-1	TRBJ1-2	.
CASSPGPSYEQYF	TGCGCCAGCAGCCCGGGCCCTTCCTACGAGCAGTACTTC	.	TRBV5-1	TRBJ2-7	.
CASSSWTGLTSGANVLTF	TGTGCCAGCAGCTCTTGGACAGGGCTAACCTCTGGGGCCAACGTCCTGACTTTC	.	TRBV7-9	TRBJ2-6	TRBD1
CASSQHLAGGLVHEQFF	TGCGCCAGCAGCCAGCATCTAGCGGGGGGGCTTGTGCATGAGCAGTTCTTC	few	TRBV4-1	TRBJ2-1	TRBD2
CASSLADFNTEAFF	TGTGCCAGCAGCCTCGCAGACTTTAACACTGAAGCTTTCTTT	.	TRBV14	TRBJ1-1	.
CASSLNRDRVIGYTF	TGCGCCAGCAGCCTCAACCGGGACAGGGTGATCGGCTACACCTTC	.	TRBV5-1	TRBJ1-2	TRBD1
CASSSTTPWGNVLTF	TGTGCCAGCAGTTCAACCACCCCCTGGGGCAACGTCCTGACTTTC	.	TRBV6-5	TRBJ2-6	.
CASSLLGWNEQFF	TGTGCCAGCAGTTTACTAGGTTGGAATGAGCAGTTCTTC	.	TRBV27	TRBJ2-1	.
CASRAGNEQFF	TGTGCCAGCAGAGCAGGAAACGAGCAGTTCTTC	.	TRBV6-5	TRBJ2-1	.
CASSYAGGLPEQYF	TGTGCCAGCAGCTACGCGGGGGGGCTCCCCGAGCAGTACTTC	.	TRBV5-6	TRBJ2-7	TRBD2
CASKSDRGIYNSPLHF	TGTGCCAGCAAGAGCGACAGGGGTATCTATAATTCACCCCTCCACTTT	.	TRBV2	TRBJ1-6	TRBD1
CASSLVTGLGNYGYTF	TGTGCCAGCAGTTTAGTCACCGGGCTCGGAAACTATGGCTACACCTTC	.	TRBV28	TRBJ1-2	.
CASSLVGGRGYTF	TGCGCCAGCAGCTTGGTCGGGGGCAGGGGCTACACCTTC	.	TRBV5-1	TRBJ1-2	.
CSVRLAENSYNEQFF	TGCAGCGTGAGACTAGCGGAAAACTCCTACAATGAGCAGTTCTTC	few	TRBV29-1	TRBJ2-1	TRBD2
CASSPTTGNEKLFF	TGTGCCAGCAGCCCGACTACAGGGAACGAAAAACTGTTTTTT	.	TRBV7-9	TRBJ1-4	.
CATSRAGLGANVLTF	TGTGCCACCAGCAGAGCCGGGCTTGGGGCCAACGTCCTGACTTTC	.	TRBV15	TRBJ2-6	.
CASSRDSSGYTF	TGCGCCAGCAGCAGGGACAGCTCTGGCTACACCTTC	.	TRBV5-1	TRBJ1-2	TRBD1
CASSPLERIKYGYTF	TGCGCCAGCAGCCCTCTGGAACGGATTAAGTATGGCTACACCTTC	once	TRBV4-1	TRBJ1-2	.
CASSSGPNYEQYF	TGTGCCAGCAGCTCCGGACCGAACTACGAGCAGTACTTC	.	TRBV7-6	TRBJ2-7	.
CASTFSDTANYGYTF	TGTGCCAGCACCTTTTCAGACACAGCTAACTATGGCTACACCTTC	few	TRBV7-9	TRBJ1-2	.
CASSPSYRVADSYEQYF	TGTGCCAGCAGTCCAAGTTATCGGGTCGCCGACTCCTACGAGCAGTACTTC	.	TRBV27	TRBJ2-7	.
CASSLGGLTNEKLFF	TGTGCCAGCAGTTTGGGGGGACTGACTAATGAAAAACTGTTTTTT	.	TRBV28	TRBJ1-4	.
CASSMGLGNQPQHF	TGTGCCAGCAGCATGGGACTCGGCAATCAGCCCCAGCATTTT	few	TRBV2	TRBJ1-5	.
CASSAGQGYGEQYF	TGCGCCAGCAGCGCCGGACAGGGCTACGGCGAGCAGTACTTC	few	TRBV5-1	TRBJ2-7	TRBD1
CASSLRGASTDTQYF	TGTGCCAGTAGTTTGCGGGGGGCCTCTACAGATACGCAGTATTTT	.	TRBV19	TRBJ2-3	TRBD2
CASSLGPGFTYEQYF	TGTGCCAGCAGCCTAGGTCCAGGGTTCACCTACGAGCAGTACTTC	.	TRBV7-2	TRBJ2-7	.
CASARGGRSEQYF	TGTGCCAGCGCACGTGGCGGTCGGAGCGAGCAGTACTTC	few	TRBV27	TRBJ2-7	.
CASSDSSGGFREQYF	TGTGCCAGCAGTGACTCTAGCGGGGGTTTTCGAGAGCAGTACTTC	.	TRBV6-1	TRBJ2-7	TRBD2
CATSAGEGSPLHF	TGCGCCACTTCAGCTGGGGAGGGGTCACCCCTCCACTTT	few	TRBV5-1	TRBJ1-6	.
CASSILVQGNDEQYF	TGTGCCAGTAGTATTTTGGTACAGGGCAATGACGAGCAGTACTTC	.	TRBV19	TRBJ2-7	.
CASSESPSYEQYF	TGCGCCAGCAGCGAAAGTCCGTCCTACGAGCAGTACTTC	.	TRBV10-1	TRBJ2-7	.
CASSLGLGQPQHF	TGTGCCAGCAGCTTAGGATTAGGTCAGCCCCAGCATTTT	.	TRBV7-8	TRBJ1-5	.
CASRSTLNTEAFF	TGTGCCAGCAGATCCACCCTGAACACTGAAGCTTTCTTT	once	TRBV6-6	TRBJ1-1	.